The 14 T cell receptor beta chains in this list originate from one sample, sequenced in a study of blood T cell repertoires in COVID-19. TCRdb keeps only in-frame clones here, not all; method: immunoSEQ multiplex PCR. The sample has around 64,000 clones; around 90% are singletons. Sequencing was done on a sample of peripheral blood. The receptors derive from a woman of 80 years or more with acute or convalescent COVID-19.

The chain links TRBV4-1 to TRBJ1-3; D not certain. V lost 4 bases to trimming and J lost 3 bases, with 16 bases between them. CDR1 and CDR2 from the germline V gene are MGHRA and YSYEKL. The CDR3 length is 16 residues. For the CDR3, the DNA is TGCGCCAGCAGCCCCTGGGAGCGGGGAAATGGAAACACCATATATTTT. Its translation is CASSPWERGNGNTIYF.

This clone has only one observation. The genes are TRBV5-4 and TRBJ2-5; TRBD1 matches at 11 bases. Germline trimming cut 4 bases from V and 4 bases from J; bases unmatched to any gene: 9. There are 16 residues in the CDR3. Per the germline V gene, CDR1 is SGHNT and CDR2 is YYREEE (reference sequence). CDR3: CASSPPGQGGRETQYF. The CDR3 region has the DNA TGTGCCAGCAGCCCCCCGGGACAGGGGGGGCGAGAGACCCAGTACTTC.

This clone was seen a single time. The V gene is TRBV9, the J gene TRBJ2-3; D is undetermined. This CDR3 region has 14 residues. CDR1 SGDLS and CDR2 YYNGEE come from the germline V gene. V lost 3 bases, J lost 4 bases, and 12 bases lay in between. The CDR3 sequence is CASSARSSADTQYF. Here the CDR3 DNA reads TGTGCCAGCAGCGCTAGGAGCAGCGCAGATACGCAGTATTTT.

The chain carries TRBV24-1 and TRBJ2-1; 7 bases are shared with TRBD2. J was trimmed by 8 bases and V by 5 bases; bases with no gene match: 5. Germline V CDR1 and CDR2: KGHDR, SFDVKD. This CDR3 is 13 amino acids long. The CDR3 sequence: CATSAWGGYEQFF. CDR3 in DNA: TGTGCCACCAGTGCTTGGGGGGGGTATGAGCAGTTCTTC.

DNA for the CDR3: TGTGCCAGCAGTGATTGGGCAGGGCTCCTCTACACCTTC. This translates into CASSDWAGLLYTF. This rearrangement joins TRBV25-1 to TRBJ1-2; TRBD1 might be the D (5 bases). The V gene lost 3 bases and the J gene lost 10 bases, with 15 bases spanning the gap. CDR1 and CDR2 from the germline V gene are MGHDK and SYGVNS. The CDR3 length is 13 residues.

This chain joins TRBV4-3 and TRBJ2-1; D is perhaps TRBD2 (6 bases). Germline CDR1 LGHNA, CDR2 YSLEER. This CDR3 has 16 amino acids. Trimming took off 4 bases at V and 0 bases at J, with 13 bases between the two ends. The CDR3 DNA sequence: TGCGCCAGCAGCCCTGACTCGGGAGTCTCCTACAATGAGCAGTTCTTC. This codes for CASSPDSGVSYNEQFF.

The J gene is TRBJ1-6, the V gene TRBV13, with a possible D match to TRBD1 (5 bases). Deletions cut 6 bases from V and 6 bases from J, with 12 bases between. The germline V gene has CDR1 PRHDT and CDR2 FYEKMQ (reference sequence). CDR3 size: 14 residues. Here the CDR3 DNA reads TGTGCCAGCAGGAAGGGGTTCTCTAATTCACCCCTCCACTTT. It yields the protein CASRKGFSNSPLHF.

Of note for this clone: One end of the junction fails to match germline, which may point to a read error. The V and J genes are TRBV7-2 and TRBJ1-4, with TRBD1 matching over 9 bases. The CDR3 is 15 amino acids. The germline V gene encodes CDR1 SGHTA and CDR2 FQGNSA. CDR3 in amino acids: CASTLDRGTNEKLFF. The CDR3 DNA follows: TGTGCCAGCACCTTAGACAGGGGGACTAATGAAAAACTGTTTTTT.

The chain employs TRBV9 and TRBJ2-1, with a weak D call TRBD1 (6 bases). The CDR3 has 13 amino acids. CDR1 and CDR2 from the germline V gene are SGDLS and YYNGEE. V shed 3 bases and J shed 5 bases, with 9 bases lying between them. The CDR3 bases are TGTGCCAGCAGCGGGGGGCCGCACAATGAGCAGTTCTTC. This gives the protein CASSGGPHNEQFF. Full variable domain (outside the CDR3, taken from reference TRBV9 and TRBJ2-1): DSGVTQTPKHLITATGQRVTLRCSPRSGDLSVYWYQQSLDQGLQFLIQYYNGEERAKGNILERFSAQQFPDLHSELNLSSLELGDSALYFCASSGGPHNEQFFGPGTRLTVL.

V usage is TRBV11-2 and J usage is TRBJ2-1; TRBD1 aligns across 12 bases. The J segment lost 9 bases and the V segment lost 4 bases, leaving 7 bases of the junction unmatched. Germline CDR1 and CDR2: SGHAT and FQNNGV. This CDR3 spans 15 amino acids. The CDR3 region has the DNA TGTGCCAGCAGCTCTCACCCGGGACAGGGGGCTGAGCAGTTCTTC. Translated: CASSSHPGQGAEQFF.

This chain uses TRBV7-2 with TRBJ2-1; tentatively, D is TRBD2 (6 bases). Germline assignment: CDR1 SGHTA and CDR2 FQGNSA. Trimming took off 1 base at V and 0 bases at J, with 7 bases between the two ends. There are 15 residues in the CDR3. The CDR3 sequence is CASSLGLVSYNEQFF. The CDR3 DNA follows: TGTGCCAGCAGCTTAGGACTAGTCTCCTACAATGAGCAGTTCTTC. Complete variable domain (other parts from reference TRBV7-2 and TRBJ2-1): GAGVSQSPSNKVTEKGKDVELRCDPISGHTALYWYRQSLGQGLEFLIYFQGNSAPDKSGLPSDRFSAERTGGSVSTLTIQRTQQEDSAVYLCASSLGLVSYNEQFFGPGTRLTVL.

The rearrangement links TRBV11-3 to TRBJ2-7, with 7 positions matching TRBD2. Germline trimming cut 5 bases from V and 6 bases from J; bases unmatched to any gene: 10. Germline CDR1 is SGHNT and CDR2 is YENEEA. This CDR3 spans 14 amino acids. CDR3 nucleotide sequence: TGTGCCAGCAGCCCCTCCGGGACTACAGGCGAGCAGTACTTC. Translation gives CASSPSGTTGEQYF.

The V call is TRBV11-2, the J call TRBJ2-5; 9 bases agree with TRBD1. J lost 5 bases, V lost 7 bases, and 11 bases had no gene match. This CDR3 is 15 amino acids long. The germline V gene has CDR1 SGHAT and CDR2 FQNNGV. The CDR3 protein is CASNPTGGVGETQYF. The DNA of the CDR3 is TGTGCCAGCAATCCCACAGGGGGCGTGGGGGAGACCCAGTACTTC.

The gene calls are TRBV5-1 and TRBJ1-2, with TRBD1 matching 12 bases. CDR3 length equals 13 residues. After removal of 4 bases from V and 11 bases from J, the junction contained 6 bases not matched to a gene. The V gene's germline CDR1 is SGHRS and CDR2 YFSETQ. CDR3 region: CASSPEGQGAYTF. CDR3 sequence (DNA): TGCGCCAGCAGCCCGGAGGGACAGGGGGCGTACACCTTC.